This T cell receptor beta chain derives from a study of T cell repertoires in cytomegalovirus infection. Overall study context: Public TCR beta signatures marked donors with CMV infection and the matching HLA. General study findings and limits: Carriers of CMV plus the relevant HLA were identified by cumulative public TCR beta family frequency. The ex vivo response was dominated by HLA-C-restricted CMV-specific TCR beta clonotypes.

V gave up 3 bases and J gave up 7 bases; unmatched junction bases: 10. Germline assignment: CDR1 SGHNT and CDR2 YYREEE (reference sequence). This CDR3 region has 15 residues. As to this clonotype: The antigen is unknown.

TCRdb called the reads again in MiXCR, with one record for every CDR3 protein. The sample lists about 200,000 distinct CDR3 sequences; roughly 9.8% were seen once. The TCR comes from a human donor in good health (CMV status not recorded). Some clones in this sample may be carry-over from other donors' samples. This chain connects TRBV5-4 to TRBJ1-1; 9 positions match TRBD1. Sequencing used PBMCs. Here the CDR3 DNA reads TGTGCCAGCAGCTCGACGCGACAGGGGGTGGATGAAGCTTTCTTT. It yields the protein CASSSTRQGVDEAFF.